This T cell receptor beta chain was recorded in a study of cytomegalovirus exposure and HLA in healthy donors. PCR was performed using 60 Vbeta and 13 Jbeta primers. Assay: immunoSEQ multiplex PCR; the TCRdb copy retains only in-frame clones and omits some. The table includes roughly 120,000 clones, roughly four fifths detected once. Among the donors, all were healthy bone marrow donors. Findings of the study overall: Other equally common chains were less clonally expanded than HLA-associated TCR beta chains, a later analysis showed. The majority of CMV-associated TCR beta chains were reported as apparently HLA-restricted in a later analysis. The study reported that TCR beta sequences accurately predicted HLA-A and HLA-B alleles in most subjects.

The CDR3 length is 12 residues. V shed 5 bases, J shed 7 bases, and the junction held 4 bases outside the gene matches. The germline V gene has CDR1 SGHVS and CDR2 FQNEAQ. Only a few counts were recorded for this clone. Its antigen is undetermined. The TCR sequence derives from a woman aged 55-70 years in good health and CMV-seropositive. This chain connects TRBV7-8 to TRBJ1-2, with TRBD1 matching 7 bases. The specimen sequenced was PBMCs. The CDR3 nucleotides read TGTGCCAGCAGCGCATACAGGGGTGGCTACACCTTC. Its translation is CASSAYRGGYTF.